This TCR beta chain comes out of a study of glioma-infiltrating T cells after dendritic cell vaccination. Study overall: Patients received autologous tumor lysate-pulsed dendritic cell vaccination between about 2002 and 2013. The vaccine used monocyte-derived dendritic cells pulsed overnight with autologous tumor lysate.

Sequenced by immunoSEQ multiplex PCR; TCRdb stores in-frame clones only, minus some. Of 35,000 to 40,000 clones in the sample, roughly four fifths were seen once. J lost 6 bases, V lost 7 bases, and 12 bases had no gene match. This CDR3 has 15 amino acids. Per germline, CDR1 SNHLY and CDR2 FYNNEI. This clone was seen a handful of times. The chain joins TRBV2 to TRBJ1-5; 7 bases line up with TRBD1. The specimen was blood, collected before dendritic cell vaccination. The receptor was isolated from a human donor with glioblastoma. The CDR3 DNA reads TGTGCCAGCACTACTGACAGGGAGGCAGGTCAGCCCCAGCATTTT. As protein: CASTTDREAGQPQHF.